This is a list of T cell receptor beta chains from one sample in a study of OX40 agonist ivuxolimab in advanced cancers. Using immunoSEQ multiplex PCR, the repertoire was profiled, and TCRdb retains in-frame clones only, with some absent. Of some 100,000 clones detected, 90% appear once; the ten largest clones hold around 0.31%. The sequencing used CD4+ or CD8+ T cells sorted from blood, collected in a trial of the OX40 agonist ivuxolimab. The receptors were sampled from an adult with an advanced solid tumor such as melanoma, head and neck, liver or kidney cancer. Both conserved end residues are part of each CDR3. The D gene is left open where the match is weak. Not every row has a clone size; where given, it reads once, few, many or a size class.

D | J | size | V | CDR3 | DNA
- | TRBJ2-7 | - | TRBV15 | CATSRDLVLRQYF | TGTGCCACCAGCAGAGATCTCGTACTTCGGCAGTACTTC
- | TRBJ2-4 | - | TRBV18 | CASSPGLGGNIQYF | TGTGCCAGCTCACCAGGACTTGGGGGAAACATTCAGTACTTC
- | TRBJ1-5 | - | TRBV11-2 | CASSSSQRNQPQHF | TGTGCCAGCAGCTCGAGCCAGCGCAATCAGCCCCAGCATTTT
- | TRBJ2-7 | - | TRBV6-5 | CASRRDFSSYEQYF | TGTGCCAGCAGGCGGGACTTCTCATCCTACGAGCAGTACTTC
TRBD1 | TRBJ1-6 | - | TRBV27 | CASSPWTGGAYNSPLHF | TGTGCCAGCAGTCCCTGGACAGGGGGCGCCTATAATTCACCCCTCCACTTT
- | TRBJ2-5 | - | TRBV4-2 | CASSQDMGETQYF | TGTGCCAGCAGCCAAGATATGGGCGAGACCCAGTACTTC
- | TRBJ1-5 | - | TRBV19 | CASTSLGINQPQHF | TGTGCCAGTACCTCGCTAGGAATTAATCAGCCCCAGCATTTT
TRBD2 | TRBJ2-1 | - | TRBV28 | CASSEREEQFF | TGTGCCAGCAGCGAGCGGGAAGAGCAGTTCTTC
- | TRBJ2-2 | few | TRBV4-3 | CASSQDSNTGELFF | TGCGCCAGCAGCCAAGACAGTAACACCGGGGAGCTGTTTTTT
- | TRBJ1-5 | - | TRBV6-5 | CASTPIAGNQPQHF | TGTGCCAGCACCCCGATAGCAGGGAATCAGCCCCAGCATTTT
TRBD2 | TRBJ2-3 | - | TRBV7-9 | CASRRTTSGTDTQYF | TGTGCCAGCAGGAGGACGACTAGCGGCACAGATACGCAGTATTTT